One and the same sample provided the 32 T cell receptor beta chains below, sequenced in a study of cytomegalovirus exposure and HLA in healthy donors. The PCR used 60 Vbeta and 13 Jbeta primers. TCRdb's copy holds only in-frame clones and misses some; the assay was immunoSEQ multiplex PCR. This table has approximately 140,000 clones, 70% to 85% appearing once. Sequencing was done on a sample of PBMCs. These receptors were taken from a woman between 50 and 59 years old in good health and CMV-seropositive.

The chain carries TRBV29-1 and TRBJ1-1; weak D call: TRBD1 (5 bases). This CDR3 has 12 amino acids. Per germline, CDR1 SQVTM and CDR2 ANQGSEA. V lost 3 bases and J lost 6, with 11 bases in between. The CDR3 region has the DNA TGCAGCGTTGAGATAGGGGAGGCTGAAGCTTTCTTT. Translating it yields CSVEIGEAEAFF.

Points on this clone: One end of the junction is discordant with germline, which a read error may explain. The genes are TRBV30 and TRBJ1-2; D is perhaps TRBD1 (5 bases). This CDR3 spans 11 amino acids. From germline, CDR1 is GTSNPN and CDR2 SVGIG (reference sequence). CDR3 in amino acids: CARSARVGYTF. In DNA, the CDR3 is TGTGCCCGGAGTGCCAGGGTGGGCTACACCTTC.

This chain connects TRBV15 to TRBJ2-3, with 7 positions matching TRBD1. V was pared by 0 bases and J by 4 bases, with 7 bases of the junction left unmatched. Germline V lookup: CDR1 LNHNV, CDR2 YYDKDF (reference sequence). The CDR3 runs 16 residues. The CDR3 DNA reads TGTGCCACCAGCAGAGATACAGGGGTAGGGTCAGATACGCAGTATTTT. Translation gives CATSRDTGVGSDTQYF. The whole variable domain, filled in from reference TRBV15 and TRBJ2-3, reads DAMVIQNPRYQVTQFGKPVTLSCSQTLNHNVMYWYQQKSSQAPKLLFHYYDKDFNNEADTPDNFQSRRPNTSFCFLDIRSPGLGDTAMYLCATSRDTGVGSDTQYFGPGTRLTVL.

The chain uses TRBV5-5 and TRBJ1-1; 9 nucleotides align to TRBD1. V lost 4 bases to trimming and J lost 4 bases; unmatched junction nucleotides: 11. CDR1 and CDR2 (germline): SGHKS, YYEKEE (reference sequence). This CDR3 contains 16 residues. The CDR3 sequence: CASSVLQGAAGTEAFF. CDR3 sequence (DNA): TGTGCCAGCAGCGTGTTACAGGGGGCGGCGGGCACTGAAGCTTTCTTT.

The V and J genes are TRBV2 and TRBJ2-2; 11 nucleotides line up with TRBD1. CDR3 length: 16 amino acids. Germline-derived CDR1 and CDR2 are SNHLY and FYNNEI. Trimming cost V 7 bases and J 5 bases; bases outside gene matches: 9. The CDR3: CASNPLGQGGTGELFF. The CDR3 DNA sequence: TGTGCCAGCAACCCCCTGGGACAGGGGGGGACCGGGGAGCTGTTTTTT.

V and J are TRBV7-2 and TRBJ1-3; D is possibly TRBD1 (5 bases). CDR1 is SGHTA, CDR2 FQGNSA, per germline. The CDR3 runs 16 residues. V dropped 1 base and J dropped 4 bases, with 14 bases sitting between them. Here the CDR3 DNA reads TGTGCCAGCAGCTTAGGGGGCCAACTGGGAGGAAACACCATATATTTT. This translates into CASSLGGQLGGNTIYF.

The chain carries TRBV5-1 and TRBJ2-7, with 7 bases aligning to TRBD1. The trim removed 4 bases at V and 0 bases at J, leaving 10 bases unmatched. In germline, CDR1 is SGHRS, CDR2 YFSETQ. This CDR3 contains 16 residues. Written as DNA, the CDR3 is TGCGCCAGCAGCCCGAAGACGGGACAGTACTCCTACGAGCAGTACTTC. It specifies CASSPKTGQYSYEQYF.

The chain is built from TRBV7-3 and TRBJ1-1; D unresolved. Germline loops: CDR1 SGHTA, CDR2 FQGTGA. This CDR3 is 15 amino acids long. V lost 1 base and J 0 bases, leaving 9 bases between the germline ends. Here the CDR3 reads CASSLSRGMNTEAFF. The CDR3 DNA follows: TGTGCCAGCAGCTTAAGTAGAGGGATGAACACTGAAGCTTTCTTT.

The J gene is TRBJ1-2, the V gene TRBV21-1; TRBD1 reflects the table's D call only, with no check against the DNA. TRBV21-1 is a recognized pseudogene. This CDR3 has 13 amino acids. The CDR3 coding sequence is TGTGCCAATCTACAGCTGTCTAACTATGGCTACACCTTC. Translated, it gives CANLQLSNYGYTF.

The chain combines TRBV5-6 with TRBJ2-7; TRBD2 matches at 8 bases. Trimming cost V 7 bases and J 4 bases; bases outside gene matches: 10. The CDR3 covers 14 residues. The V gene's germline CDR1 is SGHDT and CDR2 YYEEEE. The CDR3 here is CASLLTGGGYEQYF. The CDR3 DNA follows: TGTGCCAGCCTTCTTACGGGCGGGGGGTACGAGCAGTACTTC.

The chain recombines TRBV6-5 with TRBJ2-7; D might be TRBD2 (6 bases). This CDR3 has 13 residues. V lost 6 bases and J 3 bases, leaving 12 bases between the germline ends. Per germline, CDR1 MNHEY and CDR2 SVGAGI. The CDR3 loop reads CASRAGPNYEQYF. Written as DNA, the CDR3 is TGTGCCAGCAGGGCGGGGCCCAACTACGAGCAGTACTTC.

This rearrangement joins TRBV10-3 to TRBJ2-3; TRBD1 matches at 8 bases. The germline gives CDR1 ENHRY, CDR2 SYGVKD. V shed 5 bases and J 2 bases; nucleotides not matched to a gene: 12. The CDR3 length is 17 residues. Here the CDR3 DNA reads TGTGCCATCAGTAACCCGACCGGGACAGGTATCACAGATACGCAGTATTTT. This encodes CAISNPTGTGITDTQYF.

Concerning this clone: The sample carries other DNA sequences with the same CDR3. This sequence joins TRBV9 and TRBJ2-7; 7 nucleotides align to TRBD1. The V gene end was trimmed by 0 bases and the J gene end by 5 bases; junction bases not matched to a gene: 5. The germline CDR1 and CDR2 sequences are SGDLS and YYNGEE. CDR3 size: 14 residues. This CDR3 reads CASSVGTGAHEQYF. The CDR3 coding sequence is TGTGCCAGCAGCGTAGGAACAGGGGCCCACGAGCAGTACTTC.

This clone has a handful of counts. The genes are TRBV28 and TRBJ2-5; the match to TRBD1 covers 7 bases. V was clipped by 7 bases and J by 3 bases; unmatched bases: 8. The CDR3 covers 14 residues. Germline V gene sequence: CDR1 MDHEN, CDR2 SYDVKM. The CDR3 DNA follows: TGTGCCAGCACCCCGTTCACAGGGGAAGAGACCCAGTACTTC. It is translated as CASTPFTGEETQYF.

This rearrangement joins TRBV6-6 to TRBJ1-4, with D unresolved. Trimming stripped 1 base from V and 8 bases from J, with 11 bases between. Germline CDR1 is MNHNY and CDR2 is SVGAGI (reference sequence). The CDR3 loop spans 14 amino acids. This CDR3 reads CASSYFGSGEKLFF. In DNA, the CDR3 is TGTGCCAGCAGTTACTTTGGGTCCGGGGAAAAACTGTTTTTT.

This chain joins TRBV11-3 and TRBJ2-1, with 9 bases lining up with TRBD2. The CDR3 is 15 residues long. Germline V gives CDR1 SGHNT, CDR2 YENEEA. The J segment lost 0 bases and the V segment lost 5 bases, leaving 2 bases of the junction unmatched. The CDR3 reads CASSRAGGSYNEQFF. CDR3 nucleotides: TGTGCCAGCAGCCGAGCGGGGGGCTCCTACAATGAGCAGTTCTTC.

This clone has only a few counts. The J gene is TRBJ2-1, the V gene TRBV5-1; possibly TRBD2 for D (7 bases). Germline V gene sequence: CDR1 SGHRS, CDR2 YFSETQ. This CDR3 is 16 amino acids long. Deletions cut 0 bases from V and 6 bases from J, with 16 bases between. CDR3 residues: CASSLAVTGGPNEQFF. In DNA, the CDR3 is TGCGCCAGCAGCTTGGCGGTAACCGGGGGGCCCAATGAGCAGTTCTTC.

Only a few counts were recorded for this clone. V gene TRBV2 combines with J gene TRBJ2-3; D might be TRBD1 (6 bases). Germline V gene data show CDR1 as SNHLY and CDR2 as FYNNEI. The ends were cut back, 7 bases at V and 2 bases at J, with 13 bases in the middle. The CDR3 is 14 amino acids. The CDR3 loop reads CASTGQTLTDTQYF. Here the CDR3 DNA reads TGTGCCAGCACCGGACAGACCCTCACAGATACGCAGTATTTT.

V is TRBV6-5 and J is TRBJ2-7, with D tentatively TRBD1 (5 bases). This CDR3 spans 16 amino acids. The germline CDR1 and CDR2 sequences are MNHEY and SVGAGI. V dropped 2 bases and J dropped 6 bases, with 20 bases sitting between them. The CDR3 protein is CASSYGWGGPFGEQYF. The CDR3 DNA sequence: TGTGCCAGCAGTTACGGGTGGGGCGGACCATTTGGCGAGCAGTACTTC.

The chain carries TRBV7-2 and TRBJ2-1; 8 bases fit TRBD2. The J segment lost 10 bases and the V segment lost 5 bases, leaving 13 bases of the junction unmatched. The CDR3 loop spans 15 amino acids. Germline V gene data show CDR1 as SGHTA and CDR2 as FQGNSA. DNA for the CDR3: TGTGCCAGCAGCCCTGGCCGGGGGGGCCGGGGGGAGCAGTTCTTC. Its translation is CASSPGRGGRGEQFF.

CDR3 nucleotide sequence: TGCGCCAGCAGCCAAGCAGCCCTTAGGACAGGGACCCGAAACACTGAAGCTTTCTTT. Translated: CASSQAALRTGTRNTEAFF. This chain connects TRBV4-1 to TRBJ1-1, with TRBD1 matching 8 bases. CDR3 length: 19 amino acids. The V segment lost 1 base and the J segment 2 bases; nucleotides outside the gene matches: 15. The germline V gene encodes CDR1 MGHRA and CDR2 YSYEKL.

The J gene is TRBJ2-2, the V gene TRBV5-1, with D possibly matching TRBD1 (6 bases). Trimming shortened V by 4 bases and J by 6 bases, and 13 bases separated the two germline ends. Germline CDR1 reads SGHRS; CDR2 reads YFSETQ. The CDR3 runs to 14 residues. For the CDR3, the DNA is TGCGCCAGCAGCCCTCAACAGGGCTCCGGGGAGCTGTTTTTT. It is translated as CASSPQQGSGELFF. Together with reference TRBV5-1 and TRBJ2-2, the CDR3 gives the full variable domain: KAGVTQTPRYLIKTRGQQVTLSCSPISGHRSVSWYQQTPGQGLQFLFEYFSETQRNKGNFPGRFSGRQFSNSRSEMNVSTLELGDSALYLCASSPQQGSGELFFGEGSRLTVL.

The V call is TRBV28, the J call TRBJ1-6; TRBD1 might be the D (5 bases). The CDR3 loop spans 13 amino acids. Germline lookup yields CDR1 MDHEN and CDR2 SYDVKM. V was cut by 6 bases and J by 8 bases, with 11 bases left in between. The CDR3 nucleotides are TGTGCCAGCAGCCAGGGTAGGGATTCACCCCTCCACTTT. This sequence encodes CASSQGRDSPLHF.

The V call is TRBV5-6, the J call TRBJ2-7; 7 positions agree with TRBD1. There are 16 residues in the CDR3. Looked up from germline, CDR1 is SGHDT and CDR2 is YYEEEE. Trimming cost V 2 bases and J 0 bases; bases outside gene matches: 8. This CDR3 reads CASSFQTGSFSYEQYF. As DNA, the CDR3 is TGTGCCAGCAGCTTCCAGACAGGGTCCTTCTCCTACGAGCAGTACTTC.

This sequence joins TRBV5-6 and TRBJ2-1; the D gene is possibly TRBD2 (5 bases). Trimming shortened V by 6 bases and J by 4 bases, and 17 bases separated the two germline ends. This CDR3 spans 15 amino acids. Germline values: CDR1 SGHDT, CDR2 YYEEEE. CDR3 amino acids: CASTPLRAIYNEQFF. The CDR3 DNA reads as TGTGCCAGCACCCCCTTGAGGGCCATATACAATGAGCAGTTCTTC.

V and J are TRBV2 and TRBJ1-3; D is unclear. Trimming took off 7 bases at V and 0 bases at J, with 13 bases between the two ends. Germline V gene sequence: CDR1 SNHLY, CDR2 FYNNEI. This CDR3 is built from 15 residues. The CDR3 DNA is TGTGCCAGCACAAAGGTGGACTTCTCTGGAAACACCATATATTTT. Its translation is CASTKVDFSGNTIYF.

This chain joins TRBV5-1 and TRBJ2-2, with 8 nucleotides matching TRBD1. Germline assignment: CDR1 SGHRS and CDR2 YFSETQ. Trimming at V came to 2 bases and at J to 5 bases, leaving 5 bases not matched to a gene. CDR3 length equals 15 residues. Written as DNA, the CDR3 is TGCGCCAGCAGCTTCTTCCAGGGGGCGACCGGGGAGCTGTTTTTT. Translation: CASSFFQGATGELFF.

This chain joins TRBV6-5 and TRBJ1-2; 10 bases are a match to TRBD1. The V segment lost 5 bases and the J segment 4 bases; nucleotides outside the gene matches: 7. The CDR3 extends over 15 amino acids. Germline lookup yields CDR1 MNHEY and CDR2 SVGAGI. CDR3 in amino acids: CASSVGGQGTYGYTF. The CDR3 DNA is TGTGCCAGCAGTGTAGGGGGACAGGGGACCTATGGCTACACCTTC.

This sequence joins TRBV2 and TRBJ2-5; TRBD2 matches at 11 bases. The CDR3 is made up of 15 amino acids. V lost 7 bases and J lost 6; bases outside the gene matches: 10. Germline assignment: CDR1 SNHLY and CDR2 FYNNEI. This chain's CDR3 is CASTRPSGGLKTQYF. The DNA for the CDR3 is TGTGCCAGCACCCGGCCTAGCGGGGGGCTCAAGACCCAGTACTTC. Filled out from reference TRBV2 and TRBJ2-5, the complete variable domain reads EPEVTQTPSHQVTQMGQEVILRCVPISNHLYFYWYRQILGQKVEFLVSFYNNEISEKSEIFDDQFSVERPDGSNFTLKIRSTKLEDSAMYFCASTRPSGGLKTQYFGPGTRLLVL.

This clone was counted between two and nine times. V is TRBV29-1 and J is TRBJ2-2; 9 bases fit TRBD1. Germline-derived CDR1 and CDR2 are SQVTM and ANQGSEA. The junction had 7 bases not matched to a gene; V was cut back by 3 bases and J by 5 bases. This CDR3 region has 15 residues. This CDR3 is CSVDGDRDLTGELFF. CDR3 sequence (DNA): TGCAGCGTTGATGGGGACAGGGACTTGACCGGGGAGCTGTTTTTT.

This clone was seen a single time. The CDR3 loop reads CASTLTGGETQYF. Here the CDR3 DNA reads TGTGCCAGCACCCTCACAGGGGGAGAGACCCAGTACTTC. The chain joins TRBV5-6 to TRBJ2-5; TRBD1 matches at 8 bases. This CDR3 has 13 amino acids. Germline trimming cut 6 bases from V and 4 bases from J; bases unmatched to any gene: 5. Germline V gene data show CDR1 as SGHDT and CDR2 as YYEEEE.

Comment on this clone: Because it lacks the conserved phenylalanine or tryptophan at the end, this CDR3 is likely a read error. The V and J genes are TRBV14 and TRBJ2-7; 9 positions match TRBD1. Germline-derived CDR1 and CDR2 are SGHDN and FVKESK. Trimming cost V 5 bases and J 3 bases; bases outside gene matches: 20. The CDR3 contains 19 residues. For the CDR3, the DNA is TGTGCCAGCAGCACAACCGGGACAGGGAACCTAAGGGCCCGCTACGAGCAGTACCTC. This encodes CASSTTGTGNLRARYEQYL.